These 20 T cell receptor delta chains were sequenced from one sample in a study of γδ T cells in repeated Plasmodium falciparum infection. Gammadelta T cells were flow-sorted from PBMC into Vgamma9/Vdelta2+ and Vdelta2-negative populations for bulk analysis. TCRdb redid the clone calls on the multiplex PCR reads with CATT. The sample records around 52,000 delta-chain clones, approximately 1.7% being singletons. Sequenced input: gamma-delta T cells from blood. All receptors come from a pool of human donors (malaria-infected and uninfected, not separated).

This clone was detected only a few times. It differs at one base from a far larger clone, so likely a read error. At the DNA level, this CDR3 is encoded by other sequences in the same sample as well. The CDR3 protein is CALGELLPLLGGMFTDKLIF. CDR3 coding DNA: TGTGCTCTTGGGGAACTGCTGCCTCTCCTGGGAGGCATGTTCACCGATAAACTCATCTTT. The chain carries TRDV1 and TRDJ1, with D possibly TRDD3 on 5 matching bases. V lost 0 bases to trimming and J lost 1 base, with 24 bases between them. The CDR3 loop spans 20 amino acids. Germline CDR1 and CDR2: TSWWSYY and QGS.

This clone showed up just a few times. TCRdb has a much larger clone's protein, which differs at residue 5 from the translation of this DNA, likely because of a read error; what is shown is the protein translated from the DNA. Additional DNA sequences in this sample encode the identical CDR3. The V call is TRDV1, the J call TRDJ1, with 11 bases fitting TRDD3. The CDR3 contains 23 residues. Germline-derived CDR1 and CDR2 are TSWWSYY and QGS. The ends lost 3 bases at V and 0 bases at J; junction bases unmatched: 24. The CDR3 DNA reads as TGTGCTCTTGGGGACCTCTTTCCTACGAGGACCCTAAACTGGGGGATAGACACCGATAAACTCATCTTT. Translation gives CALGDLFPTRTLNWGIDTDKLIF.

Of note for this clone: This sequence is one base from a far larger clone and is likely a read error. Within the sample, other DNA sequences also encode this same CDR3. The V segment is TRDV1, and no J call was made; the table's D call, TRDD3, was not checked against the DNA. The germline V gene encodes CDR1 TSWWSYY and CDR2 QGS. This CDR3 has 21 amino acids. The CDR3, as DNA: TGTGCTCTTGGGGAAAGGTATTTTAATACTATAAGAGATACGAGAGTGGTGAATCTCATCTTT. It specifies CALGERYFNTIRDTRVVNLIF.

This clone was seen ten or more times. TCRdb shows a much larger clone's protein in place of this DNA's translation, and the two differ at residue 8, likely through a read error; the protein shown is translated from the DNA. The rearrangement links TRDV1 to TRDJ1; 13 bases fit TRDD3. The CDR3 runs to 19 residues. Germline lookup yields CDR1 TSWWSYY and CDR2 QGS. The trim removed 0 bases at V and 2 bases at J, leaving 9 bases unmatched. Written as DNA, the CDR3 is TGTGCTCTTGGGGAACTTGGGGGGTACTGGGGGATACGGACCGATAAACTCATCTTT. Residues: CALGELGGYWGIRTDKLIF.

This clone was detected only a few times. A far more abundant clone sits one base away, making this likely a read error. The V gene is TRDV1, but the J gene lacks a call; TRDD3, the table's D call, was not compared with the DNA. The CDR3 consists of 22 residues. Germline CDR1 and CDR2: TSWWSYY and QGS. CDR3: CALGEYSAYWGIVEAYTDKLIF. The DNA of the CDR3 is TGTGCTCTTGGGGAGTATTCAGCGTACTGGGGGATTGTGGAAGCGTACACCGATAAACTCATCTTC.

Details on this clone: With only one base between it and a far larger clone, this is likely a read error. Other DNA sequences in this sample translate to the same CDR3. Here the CDR3 DNA reads TGTGCTCTTGGGGGCTTTTCCCCCATTCTTCTTACTGGGGGATACCTCACCGATAAACTCATCTTT. Protein product: CALGGFSPILLTGGYLTDKLIF. This chain connects TRDV1 to TRDJ1, with 12 bases lining up with TRDD3. The V and J ends lost 4 bases and 1 base, in that order; junction bases with no gene match: 22. CDR1 and CDR2 from the germline V gene are TSWWSYY and QGS. The CDR3 sequence is 22 residues long.

In this sample, this clone turned up a few times. TCRdb's listed protein matches a much larger clone and diverges from this DNA's translation at residue 8, likely through a read error; the protein shown comes from the DNA. The chain employs TRDV1 and TRDJ1, with TRDD3 matching over 11 bases. Trimming took 0 bases from V and 0 from J; bases not matched to a gene: 24. This CDR3 is 24 amino acids long. CDR1 and CDR2 from the germline V gene are TSWWSYY and QGS. The CDR3, as DNA: TGTGCTCTTGGGGAACTCAGAACCTACCTCCTTCGTACTGGGGGATATATCCACACCGATAAACTCATCTTT. Its translation is CALGELRTYLLRTGGYIHTDKLIF.

Comments on this clone: With a far larger clone one base away, a read error is the likely cause. The V gene was identified as TRDV1, while no J gene was called. The length of the CDR3 is 17 residues. The germline CDR1 and CDR2 sequences are TSWWSYY and QGS. The CDR3 bases are TGTGCTCTTGAGATTCTTCGTTACCGGACTATAACCGATAAATTCATCTTT. Encoded protein: CALEILRYRTITDKFIF.

This clone was detected ten times or more. The same CDR3 can be traced to other DNA sequences in this sample. This chain uses TRDV1 with TRDJ1; a possible D gene is TRDD3 (6 bases). This CDR3 has 22 amino acids. Germline V gene lookup returns CDR1 TSWWSYY and CDR2 QGS. Between the trimmed V and J ends, which lost 1 base and 2 bases, there was a span of 32 bases. The CDR3 coding sequence is TGTGCTCTTGGGGAACCCTCGGGCTGCTACATGTTCGTACTTGGGGATACCGATAAACTCATCTTT. It yields the protein CALGEPSGCYMFVLGDTDKLIF.

There are a few counts of this clone. This likely came from a read error, as a far larger clone is one base away. Other DNA sequences in this specimen translate into the identical CDR3. The rearrangement uses TRDV2 and TRDJ1, with TRDD3 identical over 11 bases. In germline, CDR1 is GEAIGNYY, CDR2 EKD. CDR3 length: 18 amino acids. Trimming cost V 3 bases and J 3 bases; bases outside gene matches: 14. Here the CDR3 DNA reads TGTGCCTGTGACGCTCCCCGATGGGGGATACGCCGGTCCGATAAACTCATCTTT. Protein sequence: CACDAPRWGIRRSDKLIF.

With regard to this clone: This probably arose from a read error, given a far larger clone one base away. This same CDR3 is encoded by further DNA sequences in the sample. The chain links TRDV3 to TRDJ2, with 11 bases that match TRDD3. The J gene, absent from TCRdb, was called here by matching the DNA to germline. Germline V gene data show CDR1 as TVYSNPD and CDR2 as GDNSRS (reference sequence). Germline trimming cut 0 bases from V and 7 bases from J; bases unmatched to any gene: 34. CDR3 length: 24 residues. CDR3 protein: CAFRFYRNYEGIYWGIVVRAQLFF. The DNA for the CDR3 is TGTGCCTTTAGGTTCTACCGGAACTACGAGGGAATTTACTGGGGGATAGTGGTTAGAGCACAACTCTTCTTT.

This clone came up a few times. Translating this DNA gives a protein that differs at residue 18 from the TCRdb one, which belongs to a much larger clone; a read error is likely, and the protein shown is this translation. The J gene has no call, while the V gene is TRDV1; the D call in the table, TRDD3, was not verified against the DNA. This CDR3 has 19 residues. Germline CDR1 TSWWSYY, CDR2 QGS. CDR3 DNA sequence: TGTGCTCTTGGGGACGCCTACGAATACTGGGGGCCGCTCACCGATAAACTCACCTTT. It yields the protein CALGDAYEYWGPLTDKLTF.

Of note for this clone: TCRdb's listed protein matches a much larger clone and diverges from this DNA's translation at residue 7, likely through a read error; the protein shown comes from the DNA. This chain joins TRDV1 and TRDJ1, with 7 bases matching TRDD3. No J gene was available from TCRdb, and it was assigned here by a germline match of the DNA. The CDR3 spans 24 residues. The V gene's germline CDR1 is TSWWSYY and CDR2 QGS. V trimming: 2 bases; J trimming: 1 base; junction bases outside the gene matches: 31. CDR3 amino acids: CALGEGGGTVIPVLGIACTDKLIF. DNA of the CDR3: TGTGCTCTTGGGGAAGGGGGAGGAACGGTCATTCCAGTACTGGGGATTGCCTGCACCGATAAACTCATCTTT.

This clone was detected ten times or more. The protein recorded in TCRdb does not match the translated DNA at residue 10; the protein presented here comes from translating the DNA. The chain joins TRDV3 to TRDJ1; 7 bases line up with TRDD3. The CDR3 extends over 14 amino acids. With V trimmed by 1 base and J by 7 bases, 12 bases remained unmatched. The germline V gene has CDR1 TVYSNPD and CDR2 GDNSRS (reference sequence). CDR3 coding DNA: TGTGCCTTTAATCGGGGATGGAGGGATACTAAACTCATCTTT. It is translated as CAFNRGWRDTKLIF.

This clone was counted many times. TCRdb's entry gives the protein of a much larger clone, which mismatches this DNA's translation at residue 14, likely from a read error; the protein reported here is translated from the DNA. The chain employs TRDV3 and TRDJ1; 13 bases line up with TRDD3. V trimming: 4 bases; J trimming: 6 bases; junction bases outside the gene matches: 23. The CDR3 loop spans 19 amino acids. Germline CDR1 and CDR2: TVYSNPD and GDNSRS (reference sequence). CDR3 nucleotides: TGTGCCTATGTCCCGAGTTCTTACTGGGGGATACGAAGGGAGAATAAACTCATCTTT. Its translation: CAYVPSSYWGIRRENKLIF.

As to this clone: TCRdb pairs this DNA with a much larger clone's protein that differs at residue 3, likely a read error; the protein shown was translated from the DNA. CDR3 nucleotide sequence: TGTGCTCCTGGGGAACTAGATGGGATACTTCCGTACACCGATAAACTCATCTTT. Translation: CAPGELDGILPYTDKLIF. The V and J genes are TRDV1 and TRDJ1; 7 nucleotides match TRDD3. Matching the DNA to germline supplied the J gene, which TCRdb does not give. The CDR3 length is 18 residues. CDR1 and CDR2 from the germline V gene are TSWWSYY and QGS.

This clone was observed many times. This DNA's translation differs at residue 12 from TCRdb's protein, which comes from a much larger clone; a read error is likely, and the protein shown is translated from the DNA. The rearrangement uses TRDV2 and TRDJ1; 8 nucleotides match TRDD3. This CDR3 is 17 amino acids long. Germline trimming cut 3 bases from V and 4 bases from J; bases unmatched to any gene: 15. Germline-derived CDR1 and CDR2 are GEAIGNYY and EKD. This CDR3 is CACDPTLTTGGRDKLIF. Written as DNA, the CDR3 is TGTGCCTGTGACCCGACCCTAACAACTGGGGGGCGCGATAAACTCATCTTT.

This clone was observed at least ten times. TCRdb records a much larger clone's protein for this DNA, with a difference at residue 16 that likely arises from a read error; the protein given is the translation of the DNA. The chain has TRDV2 and TRDJ1, with 13 bases matching TRDD3. The CDR3 is 18 residues long. Germline V gene data show CDR1 as GEAIGNYY and CDR2 as EKD. CDR3 residues: CACDTGKLLGDTPDKFIF. The CDR3 region has the DNA TGTGCCTGTGACACCGGGAAGTTACTGGGGGATACGCCCGATAAATTCATCTTT.

This clone was picked up many times. This likely came from a read error, as a far larger clone is one base away. Other nucleotide sequences in the sample specify the same CDR3. CDR3 sequence: CALGELLLGASDKLIF. CDR3 nucleotide sequence: TGTGCTCTTGGGGAACTCCTACTGGGTGCTAGCGATAAGCTCATCTTT. The V gene reported is TRDV1; the J gene is uncalled; the D call TRDD3 from the table was never checked on the DNA. CDR1 is TSWWSYY, CDR2 QGS, per germline. This CDR3 comprises 16 residues.

On this clone: TCRdb's entry gives the protein of a much larger clone, which mismatches this DNA's translation at residue 12, likely from a read error; the protein reported here is translated from the DNA. The V call is TRDV1, the J call TRDJ1, with 9 nucleotides matching TRDD3. Because TCRdb records no J gene, it was assigned here through a match of the DNA to germline. CDR3 length: 20 residues. Germline V gives CDR1 TSWWSYY, CDR2 QGS. With V trimmed by 2 bases and J by 3 bases, 19 bases remained unmatched. The CDR3 is CALGENPGAWGMRVSDKLIF. The CDR3 DNA is TGTGCTCTTGGGGAAAACCCCGGGGCCTGGGGGATGCGAGTTTCCGATAAACTCATCTTT.